Shown below are 18 T cell receptor beta chains from a single sample sequenced in a study of identifying expanded T cells in peripheral blood. Generated by immunoSEQ multiplex PCR, the TCRdb table keeps only in-frame clones and is missing some. The repertoire holds approximately 100,000 clones, with about 91% as singletons. The sample consisted of blood. The receptors here all came from a person aged 18-70 years in good health.

The CDR3 sequence is CASSIGGSSYEQYF. For the CDR3, the DNA is TGTGCCAGTAGTATAGGGGGTTCCTCCTACGAGCAGTACTTC. This rearrangement joins TRBV19 to TRBJ2-7; D gene ambiguous. V gave up 1 base and J gave up 0 bases, with 7 bases separating them. This CDR3 has 14 amino acids. Germline CDR1 reads LNHDA; CDR2 reads SQIVND (reference sequence).

The rearrangement joins TRBV7-3 to TRBJ2-3, with 12 bases matching TRBD2. The CDR3 sequence is 17 residues long. Germline assignment: CDR1 SGHTA and CDR2 FQGTGA. Unmatched junction bases numbered 6, after V lost 0 bases and J lost 5 bases. The CDR3 DNA is TGTGCCAGCAGCTTAACAGGACTAGCGGGATTGGAAGATACGCAGTATTTT. It specifies CASSLTGLAGLEDTQYF. Complete variable domain (other parts from reference TRBV7-3 and TRBJ2-3): GAGVSQTPSNKVTEKGKYVELRCDPISGHTALYWYRQSLGQGPEFLIYFQGTGAADDSGLPNDRFFAVRPEGSVSTLKIQRTERGDSAVYLCASSLTGLAGLEDTQYFGPGTRLTVL.

This sequence joins TRBV4-1 and TRBJ2-7; TRBD2 matches at 8 bases. In germline, CDR1 is MGHRA, CDR2 YSYEKL. CDR3 length: 15 amino acids. With 0 bases clipped from V and 4 bases from J, the junction kept 5 bases outside the gene matches. CDR3 region: CASSQEFAGGYEQYF. For the CDR3, the DNA is TGCGCCAGCAGCCAAGAATTCGCGGGGGGTTACGAGCAGTACTTC.

This rearrangement joins TRBV30 to TRBJ2-7; D gene uncertain. The CDR3 has 12 amino acids. V lost 6 bases and J lost 2, with 11 bases in between. Germline CDR1 GTSNPN, CDR2 SVGIG (reference sequence). CDR3 protein: CACKGSTYEQYF. Written as DNA, the CDR3 is TGTGCCTGCAAGGGATCTACCTACGAGCAGTACTTC.

The chain combines TRBV18 with TRBJ2-1; D possibly corresponds to TRBD1 (5 bases). The CDR3 consists of 12 residues. The V and J ends lost 3 bases and 7 bases respectively, with 7 bases between them. Germline CDR1 is KGHSH and CDR2 is LQKENI. CDR3 loop: CASSPGANEQFF. CDR3 coding DNA: TGTGCCAGCTCACCTGGGGCTAATGAGCAGTTCTTC.

This chain uses TRBV14 with TRBJ1-2; D might be TRBD1 (5 bases). The CDR3 is 14 residues long. CDR1 SGHDN and CDR2 FVKESK come from the germline V gene. V was clipped by 4 bases and J by 4 bases, with 13 bases between them. The CDR3: CASSPDLGTYGYTF. CDR3 coding DNA: TGTGCCAGCAGCCCAGATTTGGGGACCTATGGCTACACCTTC.

This chain joins TRBV28 and TRBJ2-1; 11 bases fit TRBD2. Looked up from germline, CDR1 is MDHEN and CDR2 is SYDVKM. After removal of 2 bases from V and 3 bases from J, the junction contained 6 bases not matched to a gene. The CDR3 extends over 17 amino acids. The CDR3 nucleotides are TGTGCCAGCAGTTTACATAGCGGGAGGGTAGTCTACAATGAGCAGTTCTTC. This gives the protein CASSLHSGRVVYNEQFF.

The rearrangement uses TRBV9 and TRBJ2-7; 8 positions match TRBD1. Germline loops: CDR1 SGDLS, CDR2 YYNGEE. J lost 4 bases, V lost 4 bases, and 10 bases had no gene match. The CDR3 extends over 15 amino acids. The CDR3 DNA follows: TGTGCCAGCAGCCCCCGACAGGGGAAGCGGTACGAGCAGTACTTC. Translated: CASSPRQGKRYEQYF. The whole variable domain, filled in from reference TRBV9 and TRBJ2-7, reads DSGVTQTPKHLITATGQRVTLRCSPRSGDLSVYWYQQSLDQGLQFLIQYYNGEERAKGNILERFSAQQFPDLHSELNLSSLELGDSALYFCASSPRQGKRYEQYFGPGTRLTVT.

The rearrangement links TRBV5-6 to TRBJ2-3, with unresolved D. The CDR3 runs 16 residues. Germline CDR1 is SGHDT and CDR2 is YYEEEE. Trimming took off 0 bases at V and 1 base at J, with 12 bases between the two ends. The CDR3 here is CASSLGWGSGTDTQYF. The CDR3 DNA is TGTGCCAGCAGCTTGGGATGGGGATCCGGCACAGATACGCAGTATTTT.

This chain links TRBV7-2 with TRBJ1-2; 9 bases match TRBD1. Unmatched junction bases numbered 3, after V lost 1 base and J lost 6 bases. The CDR3 covers 14 residues. Germline V gene sequence: CDR1 SGHTA, CDR2 FQGNSA. CDR3 sequence reads: CASSLVGQGNGYTF. CDR3 sequence (DNA): TGTGCCAGCAGCTTAGTAGGACAGGGGAATGGCTACACCTTC.

The chain employs TRBV27 and TRBJ1-1; 8 bases line up with TRBD1. V lost 6 bases to trimming and J lost 3 bases; unmatched junction nucleotides: 9. Per germline, CDR1 MNHEY and CDR2 SMNVEV (reference sequence). CDR3 length: 15 residues. The DNA of the CDR3 is TGTGCCAGCAGCCAAGGACAGGGCGTCTACACTGAAGCTTTCTTT. Encoded protein: CASSQGQGVYTEAFF.

J is TRBJ1-5 and V is TRBV19; D not resolved. Germline lookup yields CDR1 LNHDA and CDR2 SQIVND (reference sequence). The CDR3 runs to 13 residues. With 5 bases removed from V and 6 bases from J, the gap between germline ends came to 11 bases. The CDR3 loop reads CASSVGRSQPQHF. DNA of the CDR3: TGTGCCAGTAGTGTCGGCAGATCTCAGCCCCAGCATTTT.

J is TRBJ2-5 and V is TRBV7-9; D is unresolved. Germline values: CDR1 SEHNR, CDR2 FQNEAQ (reference sequence). Deletions cut 3 bases from V and 7 bases from J, with 21 bases between. There are 16 residues in the CDR3. The DNA of the CDR3 is TGTGCCAGCAGCTTGGGTGGGCAATTTAGCCCTCGGACCCAGTACTTC. Protein: CASSLGGQFSPRTQYF. Together with reference TRBV7-9 and TRBJ2-5, the CDR3 gives the full variable domain: DTGVSQNPRHKITKRGQNVTFRCDPISEHNRLYWYRQTLGQGPEFLTYFQNEAQLEKSRLLSDRFSAERPKGSFSTLEIQRTEQGDSAMYLCASSLGGQFSPRTQYFGPGTRLLVL.

This chain links TRBV30 with TRBJ2-3; tentatively, D is TRBD2 (5 bases). The CDR3 length is 14 residues. Trimming stripped 4 bases from V and 1 base from J, with 12 bases between. Germline-derived CDR1 and CDR2 are GTSNPN and SVGIG (reference sequence). The DNA for the CDR3 is TGTGCCTGGATCTTCGCGGGCCGCACAGATACGCAGTATTTT. Its protein is CAWIFAGRTDTQYF. Together with reference TRBV30 and TRBJ2-3, the CDR3 gives the full variable domain: SQTIHQWPATLVQPVGSPLSLECTVEGTSNPNLYWYRQAAGRGLQLLFYSVGIGQISSEVPQNLSASRPQDRQFILSSKKLLLSDSGFYLCAWIFAGRTDTQYFGPGTRLTVL.

The rearrangement joins TRBV27 to TRBJ2-1; D perhaps matches TRBD1 (6 bases). The CDR3 spans 15 residues. V was trimmed by 5 bases and J by 5 bases, leaving 16 bases between them. The germline V gene has CDR1 MNHEY and CDR2 SMNVEV (reference sequence). CDR3 coding DNA: TGTGCCAGCAGTCCGGACTCAAGGACAGACAATGAGCAGTTCTTC. This encodes CASSPDSRTDNEQFF.

J is TRBJ2-7 and V is TRBV7-9, with TRBD2 matching 12 bases. CDR3 length: 16 residues. The germline V gene encodes CDR1 SEHNR and CDR2 FQNEAQ (reference sequence). V dropped 6 bases and J dropped 7; count of bases not matched to a gene: 13. The DNA for the CDR3 is TGTGCCAGCAGACCACCGGGACTAGCGGGCTACCTGGAGCAGTACTTC. This codes for CASRPPGLAGYLEQYF.

The chain employs TRBV5-6 and TRBJ1-5; possibly TRBD1 for D (5 bases). Trimming took 3 bases from V and 10 from J, leaving 11 bases between them. Germline V gene lookup returns CDR1 SGHDT and CDR2 YYEEEE. The CDR3 contains 12 residues. CDR3: CASSSARVPQHF. In DNA, the CDR3 is TGTGCCAGCAGCTCGGCCAGGGTTCCCCAGCATTTT.

The chain employs TRBV7-2 and TRBJ2-3; D gene unclear. Germline values: CDR1 SGHTA, CDR2 FQGNSA. V gave up 2 bases and J gave up 0 bases, with 18 bases separating them. This CDR3 has 18 amino acids. The CDR3 DNA sequence: TGTGCCAGCAGCTTACGAAGGTCGCCAGTTTCTAGCACAGATACGCAGTATTTT. It encodes CASSLRRSPVSSTDTQYF.